This T cell receptor (beta chain) was observed in a study of cytotoxic CD8 clonotypes in ibrutinib-treated CLL. Study at large: Outcomes included 24 partial and 2 complete responses; after median roughly six years, 14 stayed remitted and about twelve progressed. Study results and limitations: While tracking circulating CD8+ T-cell counts, baseline clonality exceeded that of age-matched healthy donors.

On this clone: The antigen is unknown.

Using immunoSEQ multiplex PCR, the repertoire was profiled, and TCRdb retains in-frame clones only, with some absent. The profile shows 250,000 to 350,000 clones, approximately 76% of them singletons. The V gene lost 0 bases and the J gene lost 10 bases, with 15 bases spanning the gap. There are 14 residues in the CDR3. Germline V gene sequence: CDR1 MGHRA, CDR2 YSYEKL. About 2.2 micrograms of genomic DNA, which was extracted from cryopreserved PBMCs, served as the material used for the TCR beta libraries. The chain carries TRBV4-1 and TRBJ1-2; D possibly corresponds to TRBD1 (5 bases). This sequence was found in a human donor with chronic lymphocytic leukemia. Specimen: PBMCs, collected at disease progression, from a patient treated with ibrutinib. The CDR3 reads CASSQDAGGVPYTF. CDR3 DNA: TGCGCCAGCAGCCAAGACGCCGGGGGAGTCCCCTACACCTTC.